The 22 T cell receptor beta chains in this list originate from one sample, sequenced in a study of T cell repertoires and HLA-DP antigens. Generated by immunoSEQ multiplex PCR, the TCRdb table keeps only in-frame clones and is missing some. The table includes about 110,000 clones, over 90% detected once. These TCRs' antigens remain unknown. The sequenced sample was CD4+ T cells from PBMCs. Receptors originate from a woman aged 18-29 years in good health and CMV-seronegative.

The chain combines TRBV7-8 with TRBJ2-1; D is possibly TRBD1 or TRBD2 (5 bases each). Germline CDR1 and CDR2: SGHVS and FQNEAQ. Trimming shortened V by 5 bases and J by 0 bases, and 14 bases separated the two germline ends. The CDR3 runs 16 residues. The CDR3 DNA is TGTGCCAGCAGCGAAGATGGGGCGGGCTCCTACAATGAGCAGTTCTTC. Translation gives CASSEDGAGSYNEQFF.

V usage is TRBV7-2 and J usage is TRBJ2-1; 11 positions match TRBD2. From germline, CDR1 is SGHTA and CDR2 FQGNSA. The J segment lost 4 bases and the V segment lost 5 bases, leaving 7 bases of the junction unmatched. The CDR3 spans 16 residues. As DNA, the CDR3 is TGTGCCAGCAGCCCTCCCGGACTAGCGGGTTACAATGAGCAGTTCTTC. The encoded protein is CASSPPGLAGYNEQFF.

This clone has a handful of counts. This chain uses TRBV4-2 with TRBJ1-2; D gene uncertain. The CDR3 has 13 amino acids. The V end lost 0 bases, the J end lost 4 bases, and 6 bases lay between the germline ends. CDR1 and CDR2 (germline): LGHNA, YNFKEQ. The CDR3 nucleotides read TGTGCCAGCAGCCAAGATGGGCGCTATGGCTACACCTTC. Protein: CASSQDGRYGYTF.

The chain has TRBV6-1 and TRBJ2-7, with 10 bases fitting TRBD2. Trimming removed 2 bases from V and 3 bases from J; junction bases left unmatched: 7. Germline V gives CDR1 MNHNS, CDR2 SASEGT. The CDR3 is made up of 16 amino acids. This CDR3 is CASSEFASGSIYEQYF. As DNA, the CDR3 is TGTGCCAGCAGTGAATTCGCTAGCGGGAGTATCTACGAGCAGTACTTC.

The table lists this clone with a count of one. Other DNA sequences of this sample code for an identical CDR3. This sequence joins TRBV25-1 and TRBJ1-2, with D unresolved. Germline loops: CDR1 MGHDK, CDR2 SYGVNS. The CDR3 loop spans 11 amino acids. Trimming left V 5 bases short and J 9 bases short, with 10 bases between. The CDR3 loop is CASSKRTRYTF. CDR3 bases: TGTGCCAGCAGTAAGAGGACCCGCTACACCTTC.

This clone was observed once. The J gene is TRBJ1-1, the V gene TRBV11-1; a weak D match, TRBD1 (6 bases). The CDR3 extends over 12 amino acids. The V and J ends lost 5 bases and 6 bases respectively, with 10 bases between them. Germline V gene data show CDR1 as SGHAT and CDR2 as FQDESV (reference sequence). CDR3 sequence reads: CASSLTGAEAFF. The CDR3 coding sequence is TGTGCCAGCAGCCTGACAGGCGCTGAAGCTTTCTTT.

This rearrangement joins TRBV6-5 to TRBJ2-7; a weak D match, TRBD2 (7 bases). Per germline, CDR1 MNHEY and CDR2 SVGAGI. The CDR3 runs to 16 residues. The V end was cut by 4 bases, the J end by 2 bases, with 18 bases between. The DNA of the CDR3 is TGTGCCAGCAGTTCAAAGGGAGGGGGAAGAGCCTACGAGCAGTACTTC. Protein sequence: CASSSKGGGRAYEQYF.

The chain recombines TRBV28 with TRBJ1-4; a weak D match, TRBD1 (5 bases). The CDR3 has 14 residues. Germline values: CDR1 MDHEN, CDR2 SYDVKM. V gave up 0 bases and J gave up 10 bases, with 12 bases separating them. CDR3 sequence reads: CASSLWDIAGKLFF. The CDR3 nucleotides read TGTGCCAGCAGTTTATGGGACATCGCCGGAAAACTGTTTTTT.

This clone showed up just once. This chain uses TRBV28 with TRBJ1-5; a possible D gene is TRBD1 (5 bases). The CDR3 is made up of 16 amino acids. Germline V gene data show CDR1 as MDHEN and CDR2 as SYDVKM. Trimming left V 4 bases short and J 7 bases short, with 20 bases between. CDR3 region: CASSYLRESVGQPQHF. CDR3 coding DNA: TGTGCCAGCAGTTACCTCAGGGAAAGCGTGGGGCAGCCCCAGCATTTT.

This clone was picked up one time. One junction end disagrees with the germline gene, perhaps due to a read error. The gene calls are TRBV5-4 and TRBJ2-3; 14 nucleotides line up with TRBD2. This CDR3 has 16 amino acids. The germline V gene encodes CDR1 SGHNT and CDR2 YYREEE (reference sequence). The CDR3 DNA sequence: TGTGCCGGCAGACGCGGGACTAGCGGGAGAGAAGATACGCAGTATTTT. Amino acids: CAGRRGTSGREDTQYF.

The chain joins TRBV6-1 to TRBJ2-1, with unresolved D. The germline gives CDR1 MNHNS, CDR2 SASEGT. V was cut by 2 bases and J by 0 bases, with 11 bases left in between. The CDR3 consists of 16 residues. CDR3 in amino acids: CASSEFPVVSYNEQFF. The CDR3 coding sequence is TGTGCCAGCAGTGAATTCCCAGTAGTCTCCTACAATGAGCAGTTCTTC.

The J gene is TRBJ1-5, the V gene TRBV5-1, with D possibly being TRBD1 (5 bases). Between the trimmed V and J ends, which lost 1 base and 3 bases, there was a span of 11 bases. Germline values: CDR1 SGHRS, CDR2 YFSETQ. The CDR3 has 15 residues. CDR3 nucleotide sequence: TGCGCCAGCAGCTTGCTGGGGGATTCCAATCAGCCCCAGCATTTT. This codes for CASSLLGDSNQPQHF.

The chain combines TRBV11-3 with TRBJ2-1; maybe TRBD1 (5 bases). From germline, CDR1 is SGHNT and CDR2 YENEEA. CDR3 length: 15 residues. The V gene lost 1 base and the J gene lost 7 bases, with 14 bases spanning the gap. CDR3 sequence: CASSLGTTLRNEQFF. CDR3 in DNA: TGTGCCAGCAGCTTAGGGACAACCCTTCGGAATGAGCAGTTCTTC. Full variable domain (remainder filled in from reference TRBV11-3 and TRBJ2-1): EAGVVQSPRYKIIEKKQPVAFWCNPISGHNTLYWYLQNLGQGPELLIRYENEEAVDDSQLPKDRFSAERLKGVDSTLKIQPAELGDSAVYLCASSLGTTLRNEQFFGPGTRLTVL.

The CDR3 loop reads CSVTDRGRGEQFF. The CDR3 bases are TGCAGCGTTACGGACAGGGGAAGGGGTGAGCAGTTCTTC. V gene TRBV29-1 combines with J gene TRBJ2-1; 9 bases agree with TRBD1. Germline-derived CDR1 and CDR2 are SQVTM and ANQGSEA. The ends lost 5 bases at V and 9 bases at J; junction bases unmatched: 8. CDR3 length: 13 amino acids.

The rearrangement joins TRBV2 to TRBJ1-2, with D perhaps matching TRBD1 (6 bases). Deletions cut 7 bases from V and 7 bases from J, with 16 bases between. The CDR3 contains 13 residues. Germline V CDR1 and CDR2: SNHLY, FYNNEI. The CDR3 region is CASTGGRERGYTF. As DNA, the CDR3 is TGTGCCAGCACGGGGGGCAGGGAGCGTGGCTACACCTTC.

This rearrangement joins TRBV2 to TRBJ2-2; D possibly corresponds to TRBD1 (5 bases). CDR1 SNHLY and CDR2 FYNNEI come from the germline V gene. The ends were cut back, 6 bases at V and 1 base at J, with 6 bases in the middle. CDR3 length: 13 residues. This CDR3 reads CASSGQNTGELFF. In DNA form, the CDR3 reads TGTGCCAGCAGCGGACAGAACACCGGGGAGCTGTTTTTT.

CDR3: CASSRTGVTGEQYV. The CDR3 DNA sequence: TGTGCCAGCAGCAGGACAGGGGTTACAGGCGAGCAGTACGTC. J is TRBJ2-7 and V is TRBV27; 9 bases match TRBD1. Trimming took 6 bases from V and 6 from J; bases not matched to a gene: 9. The germline CDR1 and CDR2 sequences are MNHEY and SMNVEV (reference sequence). The CDR3 is 14 residues long.

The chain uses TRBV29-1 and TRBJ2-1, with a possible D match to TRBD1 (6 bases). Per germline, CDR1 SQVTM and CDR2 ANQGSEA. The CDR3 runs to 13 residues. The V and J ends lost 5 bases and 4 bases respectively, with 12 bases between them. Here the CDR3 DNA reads TGCAGCGTTTTGATGGACAGATACAATGAGCAGTTCTTC. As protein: CSVLMDRYNEQFF.

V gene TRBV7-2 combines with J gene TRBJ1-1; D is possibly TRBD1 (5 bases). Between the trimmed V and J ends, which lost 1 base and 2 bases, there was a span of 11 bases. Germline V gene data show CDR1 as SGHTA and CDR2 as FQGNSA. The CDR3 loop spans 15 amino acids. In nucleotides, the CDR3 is TGTGCCAGCAGCTTAGAGAGGGGTGGAAACACTGAAGCTTTCTTT. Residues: CASSLERGGNTEAFF.

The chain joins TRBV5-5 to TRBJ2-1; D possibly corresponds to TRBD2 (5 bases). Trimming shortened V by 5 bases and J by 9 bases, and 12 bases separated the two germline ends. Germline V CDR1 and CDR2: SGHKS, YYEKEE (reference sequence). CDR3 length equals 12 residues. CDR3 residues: CASSQEGVEQFF. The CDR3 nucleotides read TGTGCCAGCAGTCAAGAGGGTGTTGAGCAGTTCTTC.

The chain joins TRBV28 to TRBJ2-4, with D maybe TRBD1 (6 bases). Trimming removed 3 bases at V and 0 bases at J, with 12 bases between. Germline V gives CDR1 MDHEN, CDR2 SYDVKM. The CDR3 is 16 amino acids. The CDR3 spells CASSFGQSLAKNIQYF. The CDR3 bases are TGTGCCAGCAGTTTTGGACAGAGCCTAGCCAAAAACATTCAGTACTTC.

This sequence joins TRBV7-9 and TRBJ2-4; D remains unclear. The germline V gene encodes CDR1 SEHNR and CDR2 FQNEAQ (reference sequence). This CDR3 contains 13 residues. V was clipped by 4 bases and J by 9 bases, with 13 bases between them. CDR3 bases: TGTGCCAGCAGCTATCGCGATAGAGCCATTCAGTACTTC. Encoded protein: CASSYRDRAIQYF.